This T cell receptor (beta chain) was retrieved from a study of cytomegalovirus exposure and HLA in healthy donors. Whole-study context: There were 90 million to 140 million unique TCR beta sequences, drawn from roughly 200 million T cells, in an earlier analysis. Early released data had roughly 81 million unique TCRs, all coming from HLA-typed donors.

Study-wide points: The number of N-insertions in an Asian-associated ancestry cluster was reportedly below the roughly 670-donor mean in a later analysis.

The PCR made use of 60 Vbeta and 13 Jbeta primers. Data came from immunoSEQ multiplex PCR; TCRdb stores just in-frame clones and leaves some out. The sample lists roughly 120,000 clones; 70% to 85% were seen once. As to this clone: What it binds is unknown.

Input material: PBMCs. The sequence was obtained from a man in his thirties or forties in good health and CMV-seropositive.

CDR3 sequence: CASGPGGGLYGYTF. Written as DNA, the CDR3 is TGTGCCAGCGGCCCCGGGGGGGGGCTCTATGGCTACACCTTC. The chain joins TRBV7-2 to TRBJ1-2; TRBD1 is a possible D gene (6 bases). The germline gives CDR1 SGHTA, CDR2 FQGNSA. Trimming cost V 8 bases and J 4 bases, with 17 bases left between them. The CDR3 has 14 amino acids. Combining the CDR3 with reference TRBV7-2 and TRBJ1-2 gives the whole variable domain GAGVSQSPSNKVTEKGKDVELRCDPISGHTALYWYRQSLGQGLEFLIYFQGNSAPDKSGLPSDRFSAERTGGSVSTLTIQRTQQEDSAVYLCASGPGGGLYGYTFGSGTRLTVV.